The 7 T cell receptor beta chains in this list originate from one sample, sequenced in a study of blood T cell repertoires in COVID-19. Clones were sequenced by immunoSEQ multiplex PCR, and TCRdb holds only the in-frame ones, with some missing. The repertoire holds roughly 110,000 clones, just over 90% seen once, with 1% to 1.5% in the top ten. What was sequenced was peripheral blood. All receptors derive from a woman between 25 and 40 years old with acute or convalescent COVID-19.

V gene TRBV6-6 combines with J gene TRBJ2-7; the match to TRBD2 covers 12 bases. This CDR3 is built from 16 residues. Losses at the gene ends were 6 bases for V and 0 bases for J; bases not matched to a gene: 6. Germline V gives CDR1 MNHNY, CDR2 SVGAGI (reference sequence). CDR3 sequence: CASRITSGRPSYEQYF. The CDR3 bases are TGTGCCAGCAGGATAACTAGCGGGAGGCCCTCCTACGAGCAGTACTTC.

The V call is TRBV5-5, the J call TRBJ2-7; TRBD2 might be the D (7 bases). Trimming shortened V by 4 bases and J by 11 bases, and 25 bases separated the two germline ends. The CDR3 loop spans 15 amino acids. The germline CDR1 and CDR2 sequences are SGHKS and YYEKEE (reference sequence). The CDR3 nucleotides are TGTGCCAGCAGCCCGGCGGCGGGGGCCTTTGGTTTGGAGTACTTC. This sequence encodes CASSPAAGAFGLEYF.

This chain joins TRBV12-3 or TRBV12-4 and TRBJ1-1, with 8 positions matching TRBD1. V shed 6 bases and J 7 bases; nucleotides not matched to a gene: 7. The CDR3 spans 13 residues. The CDR3 DNA reads as TGTGCCAGCAGACGGGGACAGGATCTTGAAGCTTTCTTT. This codes for CASRRGQDLEAFF.

This chain links TRBV10-3 with TRBJ2-1; 9 nucleotides match TRBD2. The CDR3 has 17 residues. The J segment lost 6 bases and the V segment lost 0 bases, leaving 9 bases of the junction unmatched. The germline V gene has CDR1 ENHRY and CDR2 SYGVKD. CDR3 nucleotide sequence: TGTGCCATCAGTGAGTCGATGGCGGGAGGGCCGGGCAATGAGCAGTTCTTC. Its protein is CAISESMAGGPGNEQFF.

The chain combines TRBV4-3 with TRBJ1-1, with 9 bases fitting TRBD1. Germline V gene data show CDR1 as LGHNA and CDR2 as YSLEER. J lost 5 bases, V lost 5 bases, and 12 bases had no gene match. The CDR3 runs 16 residues. CDR3 amino acids: CASSYTGTGYRTEAFF. As DNA, the CDR3 is TGCGCCAGCAGCTACACCGGGACAGGGTATAGGACTGAAGCTTTCTTT.

The rearrangement joins TRBV6-5 to TRBJ2-2; tentative D call: TRBD1 (5 bases). Per germline, CDR1 MNHEY and CDR2 SVGAGI. V lost 0 bases, J lost 0 bases, and 5 bases lay in between. The CDR3 extends over 15 amino acids. The CDR3: CASSYSTANTGELFF. The CDR3 DNA sequence: TGTGCCAGCAGTTACTCGACAGCGAACACCGGGGAGCTGTTTTTT.

This clone has more than one count but fewer than ten. V usage is TRBV7-2 and J usage is TRBJ1-1; TRBD1 might be the D (6 bases). V shed 5 bases and J shed 1 base, with 20 bases lying between them. Germline CDR1 and CDR2: SGHTA and FQGNSA. The CDR3 length is 17 residues. CDR3 region: CASSLDPNRDGNTEAFF. CDR3 DNA sequence: TGTGCCAGCAGCCTGGACCCAAACAGGGACGGGAACACTGAAGCTTTCTTT.